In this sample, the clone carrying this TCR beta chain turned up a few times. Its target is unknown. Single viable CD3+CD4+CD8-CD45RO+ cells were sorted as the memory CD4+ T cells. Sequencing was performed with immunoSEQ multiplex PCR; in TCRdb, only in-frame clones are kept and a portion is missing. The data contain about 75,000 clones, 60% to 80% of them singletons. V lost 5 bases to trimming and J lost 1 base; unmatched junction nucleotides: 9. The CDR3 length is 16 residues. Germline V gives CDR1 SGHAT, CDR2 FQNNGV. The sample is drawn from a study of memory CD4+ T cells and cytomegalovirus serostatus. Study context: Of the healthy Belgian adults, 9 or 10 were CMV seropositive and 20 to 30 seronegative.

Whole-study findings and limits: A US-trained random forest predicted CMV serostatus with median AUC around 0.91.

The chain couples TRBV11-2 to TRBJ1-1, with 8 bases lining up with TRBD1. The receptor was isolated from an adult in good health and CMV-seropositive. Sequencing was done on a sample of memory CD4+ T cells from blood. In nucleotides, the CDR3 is TGTGCCAGCAGCCCCCGGACAGGGTTTAGGAACACTGAAGCTTTCTTT. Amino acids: CASSPRTGFRNTEAFF. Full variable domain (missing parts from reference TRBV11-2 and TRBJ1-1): EAGVAQSPRYKIIEKRQSVAFWCNPISGHATLYWYQQILGQGPKLLIQFQNNGVVDDSQLPKDRFSAERLKGVDSTLKIQPAKLEDSAVYLCASSPRTGFRNTEAFFGQGTRLTVV.